These T cell receptor beta chains were read from a single sample in a study of T cell changes during pregnancy in multiple sclerosis. The repertoire was sequenced with immunoSEQ multiplex PCR; TCRdb's copy has only in-frame clones and lacks some. Altogether some 76,000 clones are present, around nine tenths being singletons, with the ten largest covering around 0.27%. Sequenced material: CD4+ T cells from peripheral blood mononuclear cells, taken after pregnancy. These receptors originate from a female donor with multiple sclerosis, enrolled in a pregnancy study. The CDR3 runs from the conserved cysteine through the conserved F or W. Fields, in order: D gene, V gene, J gene, clone size, CDR3 protein, CDR3 DNA. The D gene is left open where the match is weak. Clone size is stated in some rows and not others, as once, few, many or a class when expanded.

>NA|TRBV19|TRBJ1-4|NA
CASIRATRATNEKLFF
TGTGCCAGTATAAGGGCTACGAGGGCAACTAATGAAAAACTGTTTTTT
>NA|TRBV5-1|TRBJ2-3|NA
CASSLVQGTDTQYF
TGCGCCAGCAGCTTGGTCCAGGGGACAGATACGCAGTATTTT
>NA|TRBV2|TRBJ2-1|NA
CASSRGPLVLDEQFF
TGTGCCAGCAGCAGGGGACCCCTAGTGTTGGATGAGCAGTTCTTC
>TRBD2|TRBV27|TRBJ2-1|NA
CASSPTGTRDDNEQFF
TGTGCCAGCAGTCCTACCGGGACTAGAGACGACAATGAGCAGTTCTTC
>TRBD1|TRBV29-1|TRBJ2-7|NA
CSVLQGAYEQYF
TGCAGCGTACTACAGGGGGCCTACGAGCAGTACTTC
>TRBD1|TRBV2|TRBJ2-7|NA
CASVPGTVSYEQYF
TGTGCCAGCGTACCGGGGACAGTCTCCTACGAGCAGTACTTC
>TRBD1|TRBV5-1|TRBJ1-2|NA
CASSLGTLQGGGYTF
TGCGCCAGCAGCTTGGGGACCCTACAGGGGGGTGGCTACACCTTC
>TRBD2|TRBV5-5|TRBJ2-2|NA
CASSLDLAGVVGELFF
TGTGCCAGCAGCTTGGATCTAGCGGGGGTAGTTGGGGAGCTGTTTTTT
>NA|TRBV10-1|TRBJ1-1|NA
CASSLGMNTEAFF
TGCGCCAGCTCTCTAGGCATGAACACTGAAGCTTTCTTT
>NA|TRBV5-4|TRBJ2-5|NA
CASSLVPGQETQYF
TGTGCCAGCAGCTTGGTACCAGGTCAAGAGACCCAGTACTTC
>NA|TRBV28|TRBJ2-7|NA
CASSVTGFPYEQYF
TGTGCCAGCAGTGTCACAGGGTTCCCCTACGAGCAGTACTTC
>TRBD1|TRBV7-8|TRBJ1-2|NA
CASSLAAPGQGNGYTF
TGTGCCAGCAGCTTAGCGGCTCCGGGACAGGGTAATGGCTACACCTTC
>TRBD1|TRBV30|TRBJ1-2|NA
CAWARQGASGYTF
TGTGCCTGGGCACGCCAGGGGGCTAGTGGCTACACCTTC
>TRBD1|TRBV5-1|TRBJ1-2|NA
CASSPDRVPDYTF
TGCGCCAGCAGCCCTGACAGGGTCCCTGACTACACCTTC
>NA|TRBV15|TRBJ2-3|NA
CATSRDWSQRGGDTQYF
TGTGCCACCAGCAGAGATTGGTCCCAAAGGGGGGGAGATACGCAGTATTTT
>NA|TRBV19|TRBJ1-5|NA
CASRQAVGNQPQHF
TGTGCCAGTAGGCAGGCCGTGGGCAATCAGCCCCAGCATTTT
>NA|TRBV28|TRBJ1-2|NA
CASSPRTVYGYTF
TGTGCCAGCAGTCCCAGGACAGTATATGGCTACACCTTC
>TRBD1|TRBV6-6|TRBJ1-2|NA
CASSYQGQGVDGYTF
TGTGCCAGCAGTTACCAGGGACAGGGAGTGGATGGCTACACCTTC
>TRBD2|TRBV27|TRBJ2-7|NA
CASSLRGGLLLLYEQYF
TGTGCCAGCAGTTTACGGGGGGGACTCCTCCTCCTCTACGAGCAGTACTTC
>TRBD1|TRBV6-1|TRBJ2-7|NA
CASSLRDRNYEQYF
TGTGCCAGCAGTCTCCGGGACAGGAACTACGAGCAGTACTTC
>TRBD1|TRBV7-9|TRBJ2-2|NA
CASLKDRATGELFF
TGTGCCAGTTTGAAGGACAGGGCCACCGGGGAGCTGTTTTTT
>NA|TRBV5-8|TRBJ1-6|NA
CASSIRDSYNSPLHF
TGTGCCAGCAGCATCAGGGACTCCTATAATTCACCCCTCCACTTT
>TRBD2|TRBV5-1|TRBJ2-2|NA
CASKTTSGARTTGELFF
TGCGCCAGTAAAACGACTAGCGGGGCTCGGACCACCGGGGAGCTGTTTTTT
>TRBD2|TRBV4-1|TRBJ2-1|NA
CASSQDGGLAGAPYNEQFF
TGCGCCAGCAGCCAAGATGGGGGACTAGCGGGAGCGCCCTACAATGAGCAGTTCTTC
>NA|TRBV2|TRBJ2-7|NA
CASNPRDSLYEQYF
TGTGCCAGCAACCCCCGGGACTCCTTATACGAGCAGTACTTC
>TRBD2|TRBV5-1|TRBJ2-5|NA
CASSLTDSGGGGETQYF
TGCGCCAGCAGCTTGACCGATAGCGGGGGAGGGGGAGAGACCCAGTACTTC
>NA|TRBV2|TRBJ2-2|NA
CASSPDSITNTGELFF
TGTGCCAGCAGCCCGGACAGTATCACGAACACCGGGGAGCTGTTTTTT
>NA|TRBV28|TRBJ2-3|NA
CASSLIGTDTQYF
TGTGCCAGCAGTTTAATCGGTACAGATACGCAGTATTTT
>NA|TRBV12-5|TRBJ2-1|NA
CASGLSSKGVFF
TGTGCTAGTGGTTTGTCTTCAAAAGGGGTGTTCTTC
>NA|TRBV5-4|TRBJ2-7|NA
CASSFELAYEQYF
TGTGCCAGCAGCTTTGAGCTAGCCTACGAGCAGTACTTC
>TRBD1|TRBV2|TRBJ1-6|NA
CASSEGRGGLSPLHF
TGTGCCAGCAGTGAAGGGAGAGGGGGCCTGTCACCCCTCCACTTT
>TRBD1|TRBV2|TRBJ2-5|NA
CASDGRGPQETQYF
TGTGCCAGCGATGGAAGGGGGCCTCAAGAGACCCAGTACTTC
>TRBD2|TRBV7-8|TRBJ2-1|once
CASSPLGLADNEQFF
TGTGCCAGCAGCCCCTTGGGCCTAGCGGACAATGAGCAGTTCTTC
>TRBD2|TRBV7-8|TRBJ2-2|once
CASSFRLAGVTGELFF
TGTGCCAGCAGCTTCCGGCTAGCGGGGGTAACCGGGGAGCTGTTTTTT
>TRBD1|TRBV28|TRBJ2-5|NA
CASSFWQGAETQYF
TGTGCCAGCAGTTTTTGGCAGGGGGCCGAGACCCAGTACTTC
>TRBD1|TRBV5-1|TRBJ1-5|NA
CASSRDRGFWDQPQHF
TGCGCCAGCAGTAGGGACAGGGGTTTTTGGGATCAGCCCCAGCATTTT
>TRBD1|TRBV29-1|TRBJ2-2|NA
CSVRQGASTGELFF
TGCAGCGTTAGGCAGGGGGCCTCCACCGGGGAGCTGTTTTTT
>TRBD1|TRBV5-1|TRBJ2-3|NA
CASSLQGRTDTQYF
TGCGCCAGCAGCTTACAGGGGCGGACAGATACGCAGTATTTT
>TRBD1|TRBV7-2|TRBJ1-2|NA
CASSQRQGLFYGYTF
TGTGCCAGCAGCCAAAGACAGGGGCTCTTCTATGGCTACACCTTC
>NA|TRBV5-1|TRBJ1-1|once
CASSLSRGPEKTEAFF
TGCGCCAGCAGCTTGAGTAGAGGGCCCGAGAAGACTGAAGCTTTCTTT
>TRBD1|TRBV19|TRBJ1-1|NA
CASSIWGQPNTEAFF
TGTGCCAGTAGTATATGGGGACAGCCGAACACTGAAGCTTTCTTT
>NA|TRBV6-1|TRBJ1-2|NA
CASVQAANYGYTF
TGTGCCAGCGTTCAGGCCGCTAACTATGGCTACACCTTC
>NA|TRBV5-1|TRBJ2-7|NA
CASSLGVGGPYEQYF
TGCGCCAGCAGCTTGGGGGTGGGCGGGCCCTACGAGCAGTACTTC
>NA|TRBV5-5|TRBJ2-2|NA
CASSLVLTGSEELFF
TGTGCCAGCAGCTTGGTACTTACAGGGTCGGAGGAGCTGTTTTTT
>TRBD1|TRBV2|TRBJ2-7|NA
CASSVEPPRQGASYEQYF
TGTGCCAGCAGTGTTGAACCTCCGAGACAGGGGGCCTCCTACGAGCAGTACTTC
>TRBD1|TRBV5-4|TRBJ2-6|NA
CASSPPPGQGSGANVLTF
TGTGCCAGCAGCCCACCCCCGGGACAGGGATCCGGGGCCAACGTCCTGACTTTC
>NA|TRBV29-1|TRBJ2-3|NA
CSARVGDTQYF
TGCAGCGCGCGCGTCGGGGATACGCAGTATTTT
>NA|TRBV29-1|TRBJ2-1|NA
CSVGGGKRAYNEQFF
TGCAGCGTTGGAGGAGGGAAACGAGCCTACAATGAGCAGTTCTTC
>NA|TRBV11-2|TRBJ2-1|NA
CASSDTGSGSYNEQFF
TGTGCCAGCAGCGATACGGGTAGCGGCTCCTACAATGAGCAGTTCTTC